This TCR beta chain was identified during a study of T cells of healthy individuals. This clonotype was counted at least ten times. CDR3 length equals 15 residues. Looked up from germline, CDR1 is SEHNR and CDR2 is FQNEAQ (reference sequence). The J segment lost 3 bases and the V segment lost 5 bases, leaving 4 bases of the junction unmatched. Using its own MiXCR run on the 5' RACE reads, TCRdb lists one record per CDR3 protein. In the table there are tens of thousands of distinct CDR3 sequences, about 14% of which are singletons. This receptor was obtained from a human donor in good health. The chain combines TRBV7-9 with TRBJ2-7; 13 nucleotides match TRBD2. CDR3 sequence reads: CASSLGTSGIYEQYF. CDR3 bases: TGTGCCAGCAGCCTCGGGACTAGCGGGATCTACGAGCAGTACTTC.